The rows below give T cell receptor beta chains drawn from one sample of a study of human T cells and chemical hapten exposure. A single record per CDR3 protein comes from TCRdb applying MiXCR to the RACE reads. The sample shows about 350,000 distinct CDR3 sequences, under 6.5% of them seen only once. Material: whole blood, obtained in connection with sensitization to the hapten diphenylcyclopropenone (DPC). Every receptor here comes from a woman under 30 with alopecia areata. Some clones in this sample may be carry-over from other donors' samples. Each CDR3 is given with its conserved first and last residue. Fields, in order: V gene, CDR3 protein.

V: TRBV27
CDR3: CASSSSPTLVNTEAFF

V: TRBV27
CDR3: CASSSGGPETQYF

V: TRBV11-2
CDR3: CASSLRDPKDEQYF

V: TRBV29-1
CDR3: CSVEERTGAKDTQYF

V: TRBV2
CDR3: CASTGQMNTEAFF

V: TRBV6-5
CDR3: CASSRDRGEDGYTF

V: TRBV5-1
CDR3: CASNGRLAGGTDTQYF

V: TRBV10-3
CDR3: CAISEPGTGAYGYTF

V: TRBV5-1
CDR3: CASSLDGSRNQPQHF

V: TRBV6-2/TRBV6-3
CDR3: CASSYMQGIVTDTQYF

V: TRBV7-9
CDR3: CASSPLGIEQYF

V: TRBV10-3
CDR3: CAISESGAKSAGELFF

V: TRBV4-2
CDR3: CASSKERRGTDTQYF

V: TRBV19
CDR3: CASSSSIGETQYF

V: TRBV12-3/TRBV12-4
CDR3: CASSYGGFYNEQFF

V: TRBV6-5
CDR3: CASSYGNRPGTEAFF

V: TRBV20-1
CDR3: CSASGSPGETQYF

V: TRBV7-2
CDR3: CASSLDYRSYEQYF

V: TRBV5-1
CDR3: CASSPRDRGWTEAFF

V: TRBV10-3
CDR3: CAISEIQGGTEAFF

V: TRBV7-2
CDR3: CASSPLGGYEQYF

V: TRBV7-2
CDR3: CASSLIGQGTDTQYF

V: TRBV20-1
CDR3: CSARDRRGNEQFF

V: TRBV6-5
CDR3: CASRRGGTDTQYF

V: TRBV28
CDR3: CAGWGGSGSPLHF

V: TRBV7-2
CDR3: CASSSLAATQYF

V: TRBV29-1
CDR3: CSVERDLGTEAFF

V: TRBV10-3
CDR3: CAISPGTETYEQYF

V: TRBV28
CDR3: CASSTGFGKGYTF

V: TRBV11-2
CDR3: CASSLVSADYGYTF

V: TRBV6-6
CDR3: CASRTEVYTDTQYF

V: TRBV7-8
CDR3: CASSLEGRYSNQPQHF

V: TRBV20-1
CDR3: CSAPITSYEQYF

V: TRBV5-1
CDR3: CASSSRQGRAYEQYF

V: TRBV7-9
CDR3: CASSLWGQGSYEQYF

V: TRBV12-3/TRBV12-4
CDR3: CASAPSDQPQHF

V: TRBV7-9
CDR3: CASSLTPVTTSSYEQYF

V: TRBV7-9
CDR3: CASKLQRDRYGYTF

V: TRBV6-5
CDR3: CARASGATNEKLFF

V: TRBV3-1
CDR3: CASSPREGPYGYTF

V: TRBV5-1
CDR3: CASSLSLAGRETQYF

V: TRBV6-2/TRBV6-3
CDR3: CASSLRTTGGTGGAFF

V: TRBV12-3/TRBV12-4
CDR3: CASSAEGRNQPQHF

V: TRBV12-5
CDR3: CASGLAGGAYEQYF

V: TRBV6-2/TRBV6-3
CDR3: CASSQAQAQHF

V: TRBV4-2
CDR3: CASSQEVVWPQHF

V: TRBV6-5
CDR3: CASSYSSGPVEAFF

V: TRBV24-1
CDR3: CATSGQSTDTQYF

V: TRBV6-6
CDR3: CATAGGTDGNTIFF

V: TRBV2
CDR3: CASTGGNSNQPQHF

V: TRBV20-1
CDR3: CSARGTGGFFYEQYF

V: TRBV7-6
CDR3: CASSLEVGDRGRTDTQYF

V: TRBV3-1
CDR3: CASSRIDGGHGYTF

V: TRBV28
CDR3: CASRERNYGYTF